These 6 T cell receptor beta chains originate from one sample sequenced in a study of blood T cell repertoires in COVID-19. Profiled with immunoSEQ multiplex PCR; TCRdb holds only in-frame clones, not every one. Here the sample spans 100,000 to 120,000 clones, about 88% being singletons. The sample consisted of peripheral blood. These receptors all come from a woman between 65 and 79 years old who had recovered from COVID-19.

This chain's CDR3 is CAASGTGSVTEQFF. The CDR3 nucleotides read TGTGCCGCCTCCGGGACAGGGTCAGTGACTGAGCAGTTCTTC. The J gene is TRBJ2-1, the V gene TRBV5-4; 9 nucleotides agree with TRBD1. The germline CDR1 and CDR2 sequences are SGHNT and YYREEE (reference sequence). With V trimmed by 10 bases and J by 9 bases, 14 bases remained unmatched. The CDR3 runs 14 residues.

This chain connects TRBV27 to TRBJ2-7, with TRBD2 as a possible D gene (5 bases). V lost 5 bases and J 4 bases, leaving 12 bases between the germline ends. Germline V CDR1 and CDR2: MNHEY, SMNVEV (reference sequence). The CDR3 contains 13 residues. CDR3 bases: TGTGCCAGCAGTCAAGCTAGCCCATACGAGCAGTACTTC. Amino acids: CASSQASPYEQYF.

J is TRBJ2-4 and V is TRBV20-1; TRBD1 aligns across 8 bases. Germline loops: CDR1 DFQATT, CDR2 SNEGSKA (reference sequence). CDR3 size: 11 residues. Trimming at V came to 5 bases and at J to 16 bases, leaving 10 bases not matched to a gene. The CDR3 DNA reads as TGCAGTGCTGGACCGACAGGGGCTCGTTACTTC. Protein sequence: CSAGPTGARYF.

This clone was detected only a few times. This CDR3 is also generated by other DNA sequences in the sample. The V gene is TRBV4-1, the J gene TRBJ1-2; TRBD1 matches at 7 bases. The CDR3 has 15 residues. Looked up from germline, CDR1 is MGHRA and CDR2 is YSYEKL. V was pared by 3 bases and J by 1 base, with 5 bases of the junction left unmatched. The CDR3: CASSQTGTLNYGYTF. The DNA of the CDR3 is TGCGCCAGCAGCCAGACAGGGACCCTTAACTATGGCTACACCTTC.

In its sample, this clone was seen a few times. This chain connects TRBV11-2 to TRBJ2-1; 10 nucleotides align to TRBD2. V dropped 7 bases and J dropped 4; count of bases not matched to a gene: 10. The CDR3 sequence is 16 residues long. Germline-derived CDR1 and CDR2 are SGHAT and FQNNGV. The CDR3 bases are TGTGCCAGCACCCATGGTGGACTAGCGGCTTACAATGAGCAGTTCTTC. Translating gives CASTHGGLAAYNEQFF.

The V call is TRBV19, the J call TRBJ2-7; TRBD1 might be the D (6 bases). This CDR3 is 13 amino acids long. The germline CDR1 and CDR2 sequences are LNHDA and SQIVND (reference sequence). Trimming cost V 6 bases and J 10 bases, with 19 bases left between them. The CDR3 reads CASSPQGRGHQYF. The CDR3 DNA follows: TGTGCCAGTAGCCCTCAGGGAAGGGGACACCAGTACTTC.